The clone carrying this T cell receptor (beta chain) was recorded at least ten times. The data were obtained in a study of CD8 T cells in ankylosing spondylitis. Trimming removed 0 bases at V and 8 bases at J, with 5 bases between. CDR1 and CDR2 from the germline V gene are MNHEY and SVGAGI. The CDR3 contains 12 residues. TCRdb redid the calling of the 5' RACE reads with MiXCR, one entry per CDR3 protein. The sample lists around 220,000 distinct CDR3 sequences, approximately 10% occurring once. This rearrangement joins TRBV6-5 to TRBJ2-1, with a possible D match to TRBD1 (5 bases). This receptor was obtained from a male donor with ankylosing spondylitis or in good health (not recorded which). The sequenced material came from blood, either unsorted or a sorted T cell fraction (not recorded which). CDR3 region: CASSYSGDEQFF. CDR3 DNA: TGTGCCAGCAGTTACTCAGGGGATGAGCAGTTCTTC.